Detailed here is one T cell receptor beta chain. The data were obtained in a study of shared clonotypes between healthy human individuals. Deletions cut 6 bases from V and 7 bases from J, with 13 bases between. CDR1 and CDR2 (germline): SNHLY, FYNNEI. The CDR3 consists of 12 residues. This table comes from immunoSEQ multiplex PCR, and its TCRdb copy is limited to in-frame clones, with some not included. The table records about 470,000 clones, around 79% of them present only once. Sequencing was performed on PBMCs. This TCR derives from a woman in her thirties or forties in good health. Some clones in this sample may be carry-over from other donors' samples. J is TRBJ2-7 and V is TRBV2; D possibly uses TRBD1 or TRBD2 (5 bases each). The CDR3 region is CASRVRGREQYF. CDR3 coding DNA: TGTGCCAGCAGGGTTCGGGGCCGGGAGCAGTACTTC.